This paragraph covers one T cell receptor (beta chain) sequence. The data derive from a study of blood T cell repertoires in COVID-19. About the research overall: The United States, Italy and Spain provided the acute and convalescent COVID-19 samples. PBMCs, B-cell-depleted T cells, or T cells provided the cDNA or gDNA that made up the material.

Trimming at V came to 8 bases and at J to 9 bases, leaving 11 bases not matched to a gene. The CDR3 runs 15 residues. Per the germline V gene, CDR1 is MNHEY and CDR2 is SVGAGI. Under the authors' procedure: Counts of nucleated cells, estimated from reference gene primer amplification, were obtained. Method: immunoSEQ multiplex PCR; TCRdb's copy keeps in-frame clones and lacks some. V, J and clone size derive from that table, while D and trimming were established from the DNA sequence. The sample carries about 68,000 clones, over 70% recorded once. Sequencing used peripheral blood. The clonotype was recovered from a human donor in a cohort sampled during active COVID-19. The chain employs TRBV6-5 and TRBJ1-6, with TRBD1 matching 9 bases. CDR3 DNA: TGTGCCAGCGTGAGGGGGGACAGGGATCTTTCACCCCTCCACTTT. Translation: CASVRGDRDLSPLHF.